The subject of this entry is one T cell receptor beta chain. This specimen belongs to a study of blood T cell repertoires in COVID-19. Measured with immunoSEQ multiplex PCR; TCRdb has only the in-frame clones, and not every one. The sample lists 200,000 to 300,000 clones, roughly 80% seen once, with 4% to 4.5% in the top ten. The CDR3 sequence is 16 residues long. The V gene end was trimmed by 6 bases and the J gene end by 9 bases; junction bases not matched to a gene: 8. CDR1 and CDR2 (germline): LGHNT, FRNRAP. This clonotype was sampled from a man in his 60s with acute or convalescent COVID-19. This chain joins TRBV12-5 and TRBJ2-2; 15 bases match TRBD2. The sequenced sample consisted of peripheral blood. This chain's CDR3 is CASGRGLAGGLWELFF. In DNA, the CDR3 is TGTGCTAGTGGGAGAGGACTAGCGGGGGGGCTGTGGGAGCTGTTTTTT.